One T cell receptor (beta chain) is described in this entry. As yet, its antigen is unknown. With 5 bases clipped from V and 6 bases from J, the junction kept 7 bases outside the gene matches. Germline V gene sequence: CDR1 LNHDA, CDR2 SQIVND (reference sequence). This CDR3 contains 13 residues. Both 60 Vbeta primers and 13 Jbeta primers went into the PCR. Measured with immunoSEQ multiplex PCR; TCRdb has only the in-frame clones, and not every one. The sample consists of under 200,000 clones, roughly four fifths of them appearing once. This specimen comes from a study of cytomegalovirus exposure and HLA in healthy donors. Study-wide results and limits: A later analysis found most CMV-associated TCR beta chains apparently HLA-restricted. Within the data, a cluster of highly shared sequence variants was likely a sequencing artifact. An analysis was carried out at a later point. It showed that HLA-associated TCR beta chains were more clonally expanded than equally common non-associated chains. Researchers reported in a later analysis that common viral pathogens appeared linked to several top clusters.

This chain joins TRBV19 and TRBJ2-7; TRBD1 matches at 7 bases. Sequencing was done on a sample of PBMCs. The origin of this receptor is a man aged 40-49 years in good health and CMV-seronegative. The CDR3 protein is CASSPRDSPEQYF. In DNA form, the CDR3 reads TGTGCCAGTAGTCCCCGGGACAGTCCCGAGCAGTACTTC.